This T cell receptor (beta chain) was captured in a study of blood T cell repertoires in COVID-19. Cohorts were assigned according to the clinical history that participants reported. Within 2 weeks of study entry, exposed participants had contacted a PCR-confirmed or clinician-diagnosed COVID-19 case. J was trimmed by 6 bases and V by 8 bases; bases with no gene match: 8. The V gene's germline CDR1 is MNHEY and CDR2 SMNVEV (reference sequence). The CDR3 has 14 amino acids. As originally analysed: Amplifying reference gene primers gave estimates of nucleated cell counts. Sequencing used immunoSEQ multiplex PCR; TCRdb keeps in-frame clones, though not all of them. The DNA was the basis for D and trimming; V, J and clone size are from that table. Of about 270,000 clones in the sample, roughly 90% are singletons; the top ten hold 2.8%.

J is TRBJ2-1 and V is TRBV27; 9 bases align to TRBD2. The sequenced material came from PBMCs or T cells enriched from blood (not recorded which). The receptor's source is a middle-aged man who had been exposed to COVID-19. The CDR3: CASAWREGSNEQFF. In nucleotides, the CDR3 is TGTGCCAGCGCTTGGCGGGAGGGGTCCAATGAGCAGTTCTTC.